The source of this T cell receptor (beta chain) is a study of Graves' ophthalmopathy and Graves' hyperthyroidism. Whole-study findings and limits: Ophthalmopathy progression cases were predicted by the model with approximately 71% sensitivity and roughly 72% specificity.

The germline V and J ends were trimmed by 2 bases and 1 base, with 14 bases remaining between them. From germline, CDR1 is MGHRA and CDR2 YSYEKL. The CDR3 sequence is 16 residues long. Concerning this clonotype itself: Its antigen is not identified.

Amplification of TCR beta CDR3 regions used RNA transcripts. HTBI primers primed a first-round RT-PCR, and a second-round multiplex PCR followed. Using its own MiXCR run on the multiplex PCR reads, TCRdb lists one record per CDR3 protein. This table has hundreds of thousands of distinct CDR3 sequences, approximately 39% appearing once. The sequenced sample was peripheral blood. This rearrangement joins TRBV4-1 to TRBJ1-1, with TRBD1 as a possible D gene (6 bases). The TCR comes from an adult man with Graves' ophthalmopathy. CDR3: CASSQPAQGTNTEAFF. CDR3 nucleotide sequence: TGCGCCAGCAGCCAACCTGCCCAGGGGACGAACACTGAAGCTTTCTTT.